This passage covers 26 T cell receptor beta chains from one sample sequenced in a study of blood T cells in healthy people across ages. A J-beta primer mix and a sample-barcoded 5' primer were used in a second PCR of about 7 to 12 cycles. TCRdb used MiXCR to reprocess the 5' RACE reads, holding one entry per CDR3 protein. The data contain over 450,000 distinct CDR3 sequences, 24% of them singletons. The same specimen was also included in a second study, on T cells of mothers and their children.

The sequenced sample was blood. These receptors were collected from a boy aged 10-17 years in good health.

Worth noting for this clonotype: One end of the junction varies from germline; a read error may be responsible. The chain links TRBV4-1 to TRBJ2-7; D may correspond to TRBD1 or TRBD2 (5 bases each). Germline assignment: CDR1 MGHRA and CDR2 YSYEKL. The CDR3 extends over 15 amino acids. The CDR3: CVSTKGDGSSYEQYF. CDR3 DNA: TGCGTCAGCACTAAAGGGGACGGAAGCTCCTACGAGCAGTACTTC.

This chain joins TRBV12-3 or TRBV12-4 and TRBJ1-4; the D gene is possibly TRBD1 (6 bases). The CDR3 loop spans 12 amino acids. Trimming left V 6 bases short and J 8 bases short, with 10 bases between. The CDR3 is CASRDSLEKLFF. CDR3 DNA sequence: TGTGCCAGCAGGGACAGCCTCGAAAAACTGTTTTTT.

This sequence joins TRBV20-1 and TRBJ1-2, with a weak D call TRBD1 (6 bases). V lost 0 bases to trimming and J lost 3 bases, with 11 bases between them. This CDR3 contains 14 residues. Germline CDR1 and CDR2: DFQATT and SNEGSKA (reference sequence). CDR3 nucleotides: TGCAGTGCTAGAGAAGGGGGGCTGGACTATGGCTACACCTTC. This sequence encodes CSAREGGLDYGYTF.

This clonotype was recorded a few times. The chain couples TRBV28 to TRBJ1-1; weak D call: TRBD1 (5 bases). The CDR3 length is 14 residues. The V and J ends lost 3 bases and 4 bases respectively, with 12 bases between them. Germline V lookup: CDR1 MDHEN, CDR2 SYDVKM. Written as DNA, the CDR3 is TGTGCCAGCAGTTTTGGGGCAGGGAGCACTGAAGCTTTCTTT. Its translation: CASSFGAGSTEAFF.

This clonotype showed up just a few times. V is TRBV7-9 and J is TRBJ2-1; perhaps D is TRBD1 or TRBD2 (5 bases each). The end of the DNA aligns better with TRBJ2-5, so the J call may be wrong. Germline V gene sequence: CDR1 SEHNR, CDR2 FQNEAQ (reference sequence). This CDR3 is 15 amino acids long. This CDR3 reads CASSFPGPSQETQYF. In nucleotides, the CDR3 is TGTGCCAGCAGTTTTCCGGGACCGAGCCAAGAGACCCAGTACTTC.

The DNA for the CDR3 is TGCGCCAGCAGCTTGGCCGTAAGCGGGGGGGTTGTAGATACGCAGTATTTT. Its protein product is CASSLAVSGGVVDTQYF. The chain is built from TRBV5-1 and TRBJ2-3; 10 bases line up with TRBD2. Trimming took 0 bases from V and 5 from J; bases not matched to a gene: 9. CDR1 and CDR2 from the germline V gene are SGHRS and YFSETQ. The CDR3 covers 17 residues.

The rearrangement joins TRBV4-1 to TRBJ2-7; 9 bases fit TRBD1. Germline CDR1 and CDR2: MGHRA and YSYEKL. This CDR3 is built from 16 residues. Trimming cost V 2 bases and J 3 bases; bases outside gene matches: 8. DNA of the CDR3: TGCGCCAGCAGCCAAATAGGGACAGGGCCATTCTACGAGCAGTACTTC. This sequence encodes CASSQIGTGPFYEQYF.

This clonotype was seen only a few times. This chain links TRBV19 with TRBJ1-1; D ambiguous. This CDR3 region has 11 residues. CDR1 is LNHDA, CDR2 SQIVND, per germline (reference sequence). With 3 bases removed from V and 6 bases from J, the gap between germline ends came to 5 bases. CDR3 residues: CASSIDPEAFF. DNA of the CDR3: TGTGCCAGTAGTATCGACCCTGAAGCTTTCTTT.

This clonotype was recorded at least ten times. The chain links TRBV7-8 to TRBJ2-5; D call uncertain. Trimming removed 5 bases from V and 2 bases from J, with 12 bases in between. Germline loops: CDR1 SGHVS, CDR2 FQNEAQ. The CDR3 sequence is 14 residues long. CDR3 in DNA: TGTGCCAGCAGCCCCCCCGGCTTGCAAGAGACCCAGTACTTC. Translation gives CASSPPGLQETQYF.

This clonotype was seen a few times. The CDR3 here is CASSQELAYEQYF. As DNA, the CDR3 is TGTGCCAGCAGCCAAGAACTAGCCTACGAGCAGTACTTC. This chain connects TRBV4-2 to TRBJ2-5, with D perhaps matching TRBD2 (5 bases). The tail of the sequence fits TRBJ2-7 better, so the J call may be wrong. The CDR3 length is 13 residues. CDR1 is LGHNA and CDR2 is YNFKEQ in the germline V gene.

The chain couples TRBV7-9 to TRBJ2-3, with 9 nucleotides matching TRBD2. Per germline, CDR1 SEHNR and CDR2 FQNEAQ (reference sequence). J gave up 6 bases and V 5 bases, and 6 bases lay outside the gene matches. The CDR3 covers 14 residues. The CDR3, as DNA: TGTGCCAGCAGCCCCGGGACTAGCAGGGATACGCAGTATTTT. Protein product: CASSPGTSRDTQYF.

Written as DNA, the CDR3 is TGTGCCAGCTCACCCTTTCAACAGATCCAGGAGGGCTACACCTTC. Its translation: CASSPFQQIQEGYTF. The J gene is TRBJ1-2, the V gene TRBV18; D remains ambiguous. This CDR3 comprises 15 residues. V shed 3 bases and J shed 8 bases, with 19 bases lying between them. The germline V gene encodes CDR1 KGHSH and CDR2 LQKENI.

The chain links TRBV20-1 to TRBJ2-1; no clear D. Near its end, the DNA agrees better with TRBJ2-7, so the J call may be wrong. The germline CDR1 and CDR2 sequences are DFQATT and SNEGSKA (reference sequence). The CDR3 runs to 14 residues. DNA for the CDR3: TGCAGTGCTAGAGCGGAAGGGTTCCCCTACGAGCAGTACTTC. It yields the protein CSARAEGFPYEQYF.

The rearrangement joins TRBV5-1 to TRBJ2-7, with a weak D call TRBD1 (5 bases). In germline, CDR1 is SGHRS, CDR2 YFSETQ. This CDR3 spans 14 amino acids. Trimming pared 4 bases from V and 7 bases from J, leaving 18 bases between. CDR3 sequence: CASSPGTQGVEQYF. In DNA, the CDR3 is TGCGCCAGCAGCCCCGGCACCCAAGGGGTGGAGCAGTACTTC.

This clonotype was counted between two and nine times. The rearrangement links TRBV15 to TRBJ2-4; a weak D match, TRBD1 (6 bases). Germline CDR1 is LNHNV and CDR2 is YYDKDF (reference sequence). The CDR3 has 18 amino acids. V was pared by 2 bases and J by 2 bases, with 19 bases between. As DNA, the CDR3 is TGTGCCACCAGCAGATACAGGGTTTCCGACGGGCCCAAAAACATTCAGTACTTC. Amino acids: CATSRYRVSDGPKNIQYF.

The genes are TRBV6-1 and TRBJ1-4; TRBD1 is a possible D gene (5 bases). The CDR3 totals 17 residues. The germline CDR1 and CDR2 sequences are MNHNS and SASEGT. With 3 bases removed from V and 5 bases from J, the gap between germline ends came to 19 bases. The CDR3 is CASSDERYGGENEKLFF. The CDR3 nucleotides are TGTGCCAGCAGTGATGAGCGCTATGGGGGGGAAAATGAAAAACTGTTTTTT.

V gene TRBV11-1 combines with J gene TRBJ2-5; 12 bases line up with TRBD2. J was trimmed by 1 base and V by 8 bases; bases with no gene match: 5. The length of the CDR3 is 15 residues. The germline V gene has CDR1 SGHAT and CDR2 FQDESV (reference sequence). CDR3 DNA sequence: TGTGCCAGCGTACTAGCGGGGGGTCCCCAAGAGACCCAGTACTTC. It is translated as CASVLAGGPQETQYF.

This clonotype was counted a few times. J is TRBJ2-5 and V is TRBV20-1, with D maybe TRBD2 (6 bases). Germline CDR1 is DFQATT and CDR2 is SNEGSKA (reference sequence). V lost 3 bases, J lost 5 bases, and 16 bases lay in between. The CDR3 spans 14 residues. CDR3 protein: CSASDGGVRETQYF. CDR3 sequence (DNA): TGCAGTGCTAGCGACGGGGGAGTCCGGGAGACCCAGTACTTC.

The rearrangement joins TRBV7-2 to TRBJ2-7; possible D gene TRBD1, 6 bases. The length of the CDR3 is 14 residues. CDR1 SGHTA and CDR2 FQGNSA come from the germline V gene. Trimming pared 1 base from V and 2 bases from J, leaving 9 bases between. The chain's CDR3 is CASSLVPGAYEQYF. DNA for the CDR3: TGTGCCAGCAGCTTAGTCCCAGGGGCCTACGAGCAGTACTTC.

This clonotype was observed a handful of times. CDR3 coding DNA: TGTGCCAGCCACGGGGCATCTGGAAACACCATATATTTT. It is translated as CASHGASGNTIYF. This chain uses TRBV6-5 with TRBJ1-3, with D perhaps matching TRBD1 (5 bases). Germline values: CDR1 MNHEY, CDR2 SVGAGI. V was pared by 8 bases and J by 1 base, with 9 bases between. This CDR3 contains 13 residues.

V is TRBV10-3 and J is TRBJ1-2, with D uncertain. The CDR3 loop spans 13 amino acids. Trimming shortened V by 8 bases and J by 4 bases, and 14 bases separated the two germline ends. Looked up from germline, CDR1 is ENHRY and CDR2 is SYGVKD. The CDR3 region is CAISDVSSYGYTF. The CDR3 DNA sequence: TGTGCCATCTCTGACGTTTCCAGCTATGGCTACACCTTC.

The V call is TRBV5-1, the J call TRBJ1-1; a weak D match, TRBD1 (5 bases). The CDR3 runs to 13 residues. Trimming removed 10 bases from V and 6 bases from J, with 19 bases in between. Germline V gene sequence: CDR1 SGHRS, CDR2 YFSETQ. This CDR3 reads CAALWVLGAEAFF. In DNA form, the CDR3 reads TGCGCCGCCCTTTGGGTCTTGGGGGCTGAAGCTTTCTTT.

The J gene is TRBJ2-7, the V gene TRBV27, with D possibly matching TRBD1 (6 bases). CDR3 length equals 14 residues. The V and J ends lost 4 bases and 5 bases respectively, with 15 bases between them. Germline CDR1 and CDR2: MNHEY and SMNVEV (reference sequence). The CDR3 DNA sequence: TGTGCCAGCAGTTCCCCCACAGGGAACCACGAGCAGTACTTC. Its translation: CASSSPTGNHEQYF.

V usage is TRBV3-1 and J usage is TRBJ1-1; D might be TRBD1 (5 bases). Trimming left V 0 bases short and J 9 bases short, with 14 bases between. Germline V gives CDR1 LGHDT, CDR2 YNNKEL (reference sequence). This CDR3 is built from 14 residues. The CDR3, as DNA: TGTGCCAGCAGCCAAGAGGGGCGGTCGCTCAAAGCTTTCTTT. Translated, it gives CASSQEGRSLKAFF.

The sample holds a few counts of this clonotype. The V call is TRBV27, the J call TRBJ2-5, with 9 bases aligning to TRBD1. CDR1 is MNHEY, CDR2 SMNVEV, per germline (reference sequence). V trimming: 5 bases; J trimming: 4 bases; junction bases outside the gene matches: 11. The CDR3 is 16 residues long. The CDR3 DNA reads TGTGCCAGCAGTCCGACGGACAGGGGATTTTTAGAGACCCAGTACTTC. It encodes CASSPTDRGFLETQYF.

The rearrangement joins TRBV4-3 to TRBJ2-2; 11 positions agree with TRBD2. The germline V gene encodes CDR1 LGHNA and CDR2 YSLEER. This CDR3 has 15 amino acids. V lost 8 bases and J lost 4; bases outside the gene matches: 6. The CDR3 nucleotides are TGCGCCAGCGCCACTAGCGGGAGAGGCACCGGGGAGCTGTTTTTT. It codes for CASATSGRGTGELFF.